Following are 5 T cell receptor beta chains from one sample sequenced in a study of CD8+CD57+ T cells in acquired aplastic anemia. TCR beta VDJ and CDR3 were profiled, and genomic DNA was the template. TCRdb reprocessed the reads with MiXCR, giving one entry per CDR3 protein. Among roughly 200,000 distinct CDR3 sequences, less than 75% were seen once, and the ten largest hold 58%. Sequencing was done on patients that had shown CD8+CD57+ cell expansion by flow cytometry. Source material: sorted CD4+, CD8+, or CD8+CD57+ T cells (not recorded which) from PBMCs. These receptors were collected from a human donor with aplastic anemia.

In nucleotides, the CDR3 is TGTGCCAGCAGCTTAGATGGGGGGTTAGGCTATGGCTACACCTTC. Translated: CASSLDGGLGYGYTF. The chain uses TRBV7-2 and TRBJ1-2; D is possibly TRBD1 (5 bases). The V gene's germline CDR1 is SGHTA and CDR2 FQGNSA. The CDR3 is made up of 15 amino acids. V lost 1 base and J lost 4, with 13 bases in between.

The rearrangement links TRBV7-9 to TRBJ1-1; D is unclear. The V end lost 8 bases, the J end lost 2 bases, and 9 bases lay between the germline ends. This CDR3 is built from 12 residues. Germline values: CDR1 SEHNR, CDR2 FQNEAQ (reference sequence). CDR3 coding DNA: TGTGCCAGCCGAGGTCTCAACACTGAAGCTTTCTTT. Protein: CASRGLNTEAFF.

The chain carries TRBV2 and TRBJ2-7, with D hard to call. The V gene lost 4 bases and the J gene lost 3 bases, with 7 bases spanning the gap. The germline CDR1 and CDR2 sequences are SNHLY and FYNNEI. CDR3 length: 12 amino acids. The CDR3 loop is CASSALNYEQYF. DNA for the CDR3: TGTGCCAGCAGTGCACTGAACTACGAGCAGTACTTC.

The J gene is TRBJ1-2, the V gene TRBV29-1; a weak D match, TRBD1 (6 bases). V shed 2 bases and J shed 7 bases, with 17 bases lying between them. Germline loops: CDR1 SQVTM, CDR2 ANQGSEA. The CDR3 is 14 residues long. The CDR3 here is CSVESTQGGGGYTF. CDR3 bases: TGCAGCGTTGAATCTACTCAAGGGGGAGGTGGCTACACCTTC.

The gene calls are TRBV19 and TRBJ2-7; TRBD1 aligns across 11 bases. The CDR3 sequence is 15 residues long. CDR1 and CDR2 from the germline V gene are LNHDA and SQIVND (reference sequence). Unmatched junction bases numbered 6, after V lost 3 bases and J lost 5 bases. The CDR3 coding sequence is TGTGCCAGTAGTATTACCGGGACAGGGGGTAACGAGCAGTACTTC. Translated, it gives CASSITGTGGNEQYF.